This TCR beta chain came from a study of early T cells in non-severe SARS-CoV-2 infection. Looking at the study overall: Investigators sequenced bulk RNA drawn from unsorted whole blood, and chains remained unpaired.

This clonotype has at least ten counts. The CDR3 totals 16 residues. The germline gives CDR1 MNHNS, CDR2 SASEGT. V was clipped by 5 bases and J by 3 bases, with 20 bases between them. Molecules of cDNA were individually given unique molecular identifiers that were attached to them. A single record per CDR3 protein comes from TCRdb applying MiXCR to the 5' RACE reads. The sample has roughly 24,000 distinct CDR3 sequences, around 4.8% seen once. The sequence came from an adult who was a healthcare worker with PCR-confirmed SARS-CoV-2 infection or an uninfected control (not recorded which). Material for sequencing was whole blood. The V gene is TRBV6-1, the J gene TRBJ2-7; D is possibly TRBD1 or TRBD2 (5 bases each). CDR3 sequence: CASSQPSVGVIYEQYF. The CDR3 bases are TGTGCCAGCAGTCAACCTTCCGTGGGGGTGATCTACGAGCAGTACTTC.